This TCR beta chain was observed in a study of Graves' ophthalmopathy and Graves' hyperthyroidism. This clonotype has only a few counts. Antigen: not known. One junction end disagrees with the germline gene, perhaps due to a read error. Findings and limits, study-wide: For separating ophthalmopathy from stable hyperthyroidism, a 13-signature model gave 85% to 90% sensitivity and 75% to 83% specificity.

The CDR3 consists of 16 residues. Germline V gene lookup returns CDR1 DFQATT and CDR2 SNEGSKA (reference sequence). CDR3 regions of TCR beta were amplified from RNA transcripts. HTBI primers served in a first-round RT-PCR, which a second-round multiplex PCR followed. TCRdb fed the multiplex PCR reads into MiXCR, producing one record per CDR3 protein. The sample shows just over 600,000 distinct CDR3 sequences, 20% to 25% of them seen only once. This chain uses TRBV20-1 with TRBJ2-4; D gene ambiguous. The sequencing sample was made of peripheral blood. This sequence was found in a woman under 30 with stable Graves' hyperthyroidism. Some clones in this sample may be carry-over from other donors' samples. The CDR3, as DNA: TGCAGTGCTAGAGCAGACCGACTTGTTACCAAAAACATTAAGTACTTC. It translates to CSARADRLVTKNIKYF.